This record covers a single T cell receptor beta chain. TCRdb's copy holds only in-frame clones and misses some; the assay was immunoSEQ multiplex PCR. The sample consists of roughly 52,000 clones, almost 90% of them appearing once. This sample was taken from a study of blood T cell repertoires in COVID-19. About the study: The study drew acute and convalescent COVID-19 samples from the United States, Italy and Spain. T cells, B-cell-depleted T cells, or PBMCs provided the cDNA or gDNA that served as material.

This CDR3 region has 16 residues. CDR1 is SGDLS, CDR2 YYNGEE, per germline. V was clipped by 6 bases and J by 0 bases; unmatched bases: 7. Sequenced material: peripheral blood. This receptor was identified in a man between 60 and 75 years old with active COVID-19. The gene calls are TRBV9 and TRBJ2-3, with 10 bases matching TRBD2. CDR3 DNA: TGTGCCAGCAATGGGAGAGCGGGAGGGAGCACAGATACGCAGTATTTT. It is translated as CASNGRAGGSTDTQYF.